These 27 T cell receptor beta chains were sequenced from one sample in a study of blood T cell repertoires in COVID-19. Clones were read by immunoSEQ multiplex PCR, and TCRdb kept only the in-frame ones, dropping some. The data show about 210,000 clones, with almost 85% seen just once and around 12% held by the top ten. Sequenced material: peripheral blood. The receptors originated from a woman between 40 and 50 years old with acute or convalescent COVID-19.

The chain recombines TRBV27 with TRBJ2-5, with D possibly TRBD1 on 5 matching bases. Germline V gene sequence: CDR1 MNHEY, CDR2 SMNVEV (reference sequence). V lost 3 bases and J lost 5, with 13 bases in between. The CDR3 loop spans 14 amino acids. CDR3 sequence (DNA): TGTGCCAGCAGTTTCCTCGGAAAGGGGGAGACCCAGTACTTC. It specifies CASSFLGKGETQYF.

The rearrangement links TRBV3-1 (or the pseudogene TRBV3-2) to TRBJ2-1; 7 bases agree with TRBD2. V trimming: 4 bases; J trimming: 11 bases; junction bases outside the gene matches: 17. The germline V gene has CDR1 LGHDT and CDR2 YNNKEL (reference sequence). The CDR3 totals 16 residues. The CDR3 sequence: CASSLTGTTPVGKQFF. In DNA, the CDR3 is TGTGCCAGCAGCCTCACCGGGACTACCCCGGTGGGGAAGCAGTTCTTC.

V and J are TRBV11-3 and TRBJ2-2; 8 bases map to TRBD2. This CDR3 is 14 amino acids long. The V segment lost 4 bases and the J segment 5 bases; nucleotides outside the gene matches: 3. Germline-derived CDR1 and CDR2 are SGHNT and YENEEA. The CDR3: CASSSSGGTGELFF. In DNA, the CDR3 is TGTGCCAGCAGCTCATCGGGAGGGACCGGGGAGCTGTTTTTT.

This clone showed up just once. This rearrangement joins TRBV9 to TRBJ1-3, with D unresolved. V lost 0 bases and J lost 4, with 5 bases in between. The CDR3 has 13 amino acids. Germline assignment: CDR1 SGDLS and CDR2 YYNGEE. The CDR3 region has the DNA TGTGCCAGCAGCGTAGTAGCGGGAAACACCATATATTTT. It specifies CASSVVAGNTIYF.

CDR3 amino acids: CSVIGTGTSYEQYF. The CDR3 nucleotides read TGCAGCGTAATTGGGACAGGGACGTCCTACGAGCAGTACTTC. V gene TRBV29-1 combines with J gene TRBJ2-7; the match to TRBD1 covers 9 bases. With 6 bases clipped from V and 1 base from J, the junction kept 7 bases outside the gene matches. The germline gives CDR1 SQVTM, CDR2 ANQGSEA. The CDR3 consists of 14 residues.

This clone showed up just a few times. CDR3 residues: CATGVAVNTGELFF. DNA for the CDR3: TGTGCCACCGGGGTAGCGGTGAACACCGGGGAGCTGTTTTTT. The chain uses TRBV24-1 and TRBJ2-2, with D possibly being TRBD2 (6 bases). The CDR3 covers 14 residues. The V end was cut by 9 bases, the J end by 1 base, with 11 bases between. The germline gives CDR1 KGHDR, CDR2 SFDVKD.

This chain uses TRBV27 with TRBJ1-5, with D perhaps matching TRBD1 (6 bases). V dropped 6 bases and J dropped 4 bases, with 13 bases sitting between them. The V gene's germline CDR1 is MNHEY and CDR2 SMNVEV (reference sequence). This CDR3 contains 14 residues. The CDR3 DNA follows: TGTGCCAGCAGGGGGGCAGGGAATAATCAGCCCCAGCATTTT. This translates into CASRGAGNNQPQHF.

This chain uses TRBV10-3 with TRBJ2-7; a weak D match, TRBD2 (5 bases). The CDR3 length is 14 residues. Germline CDR1 ENHRY, CDR2 SYGVKD. Trimming shortened V by 0 bases and J by 5 bases, and 11 bases separated the two germline ends. CDR3 nucleotide sequence: TGTGCCATCAGTGAGTCAAGCGGTGTCGACGAGCAGTACTTC. Its protein is CAISESSGVDEQYF.

This chain connects TRBV2 to TRBJ1-1, with D possibly matching TRBD1 (5 bases). CDR1 and CDR2 from the germline V gene are SNHLY and FYNNEI. There are 14 residues in the CDR3. V shed 5 bases and J shed 1 base, with 11 bases lying between them. For the CDR3, the DNA is TGTGCCAGCAGTACCCTCAGGGCGAACACTGAAGCTTTCTTT. This translates into CASSTLRANTEAFF.

This rearrangement joins TRBV30 to TRBJ1-5; TRBD1 matches 8 bases. The CDR3 contains 12 residues. The J segment lost 6 bases and the V segment lost 6 bases, leaving 4 bases of the junction unmatched. In germline, CDR1 is GTSNPN, CDR2 SVGIG (reference sequence). CDR3 region: CACGQGGQPQHF. The CDR3 DNA follows: TGTGCCTGCGGACAGGGTGGTCAGCCCCAGCATTTT.

Concerning this clone itself: Other DNA sequences in the same sample also yield this CDR3. The chain has TRBV5-1 and TRBJ1-2; D unclear. This CDR3 spans 13 amino acids. Looked up from germline, CDR1 is SGHRS and CDR2 is YFSETQ. Trimming left V 2 bases short and J 4 bases short, with 9 bases between. CDR3 sequence (DNA): TGCGCCAGCAGCTTACGGGAGGGCTATGGCTACACCTTC. Translating gives CASSLREGYGYTF.

This sequence joins TRBV7-2 and TRBJ2-5; 7 bases align to TRBD1. CDR3 length: 17 residues. The germline V gene encodes CDR1 SGHTA and CDR2 FQGNSA. V trimming: 2 bases; J trimming: 7 bases; junction bases outside the gene matches: 16. The CDR3: CASSLQTPTGVLRTQYF. In DNA form, the CDR3 reads TGTGCCAGCAGCTTACAAACCCCAACAGGGGTATTGCGGACCCAGTACTTC.

CDR3 in DNA: TGTGCCAGCAGCTTAGGAAGGAGCGGGAGGGTGTCGGAGACCCAGTACTTC. As protein: CASSLGRSGRVSETQYF. The V call is TRBV7-7, the J call TRBJ2-5; 10 bases map to TRBD2. CDR3 length equals 17 residues. V lost 1 base, J lost 5 bases, and 10 bases stayed unmatched. Germline values: CDR1 SSHAT, CDR2 FNYEAQ (reference sequence).

This clone has a single count. The chain carries TRBV30 and TRBJ1-4; tentatively, D is TRBD1 (5 bases). The CDR3 spans 16 residues. Between the trimmed V and J ends, which lost 3 bases and 3 bases, there was a span of 17 bases. Germline-derived CDR1 and CDR2 are GTSNPN and SVGIG (reference sequence). The CDR3 spells CAWSGGGSPSNEKLFF. Written as DNA, the CDR3 is TGTGCCTGGAGCGGGGGAGGGTCCCCCTCTAATGAAAAACTGTTTTTT.

The chain combines TRBV4-1 with TRBJ2-4; a weak D match, TRBD2 (6 bases). This CDR3 spans 18 amino acids. The ends were cut back, 0 bases at V and 5 bases at J, with 20 bases in the middle. The germline V gene has CDR1 MGHRA and CDR2 YSYEKL. The CDR3 loop is CASSQDKMRERRENIQYF. Here the CDR3 DNA reads TGCGCCAGCAGCCAAGATAAAATGCGGGAAAGGCGGGAAAACATTCAGTACTTC.

V and J are TRBV7-9 and TRBJ2-1; possibly TRBD2 for D (6 bases). CDR3 length equals 12 residues. From germline, CDR1 is SEHNR and CDR2 FQNEAQ (reference sequence). V was clipped by 5 bases and J by 11 bases, with 13 bases between them. CDR3 region: CASSQGGTQQFF. CDR3 bases: TGTGCCAGCAGCCAGGGCGGGACGCAGCAGTTCTTC.

This chain links TRBV7-2 with TRBJ1-6, with D uncertain. V was shortened by 3 bases and J by 6 bases, with 15 bases between the two germline ends. The germline V gene encodes CDR1 SGHTA and CDR2 FQGNSA. CDR3 length equals 16 residues. The CDR3 protein is CASSLNSRALNSPLHF. CDR3 DNA sequence: TGTGCCAGCAGCTTGAACTCCCGCGCTCTTAATTCACCCCTCCACTTT.

The genes are TRBV13 and TRBJ2-1; 15 bases agree with TRBD2. Germline trimming cut 5 bases from V and 6 bases from J; bases unmatched to any gene: 2. Per the germline V gene, CDR1 is PRHDT and CDR2 is FYEKMQ (reference sequence). The CDR3 spans 15 residues. CDR3 amino acids: CASSRTSGRANEQFF. In DNA form, the CDR3 reads TGTGCCAGCAGCCGGACTAGCGGGAGGGCCAATGAGCAGTTCTTC.

The J gene is TRBJ2-1, the V gene TRBV4-3; D is perhaps TRBD2 (7 bases). The CDR3 extends over 15 amino acids. The germline V gene has CDR1 LGHNA and CDR2 YSLEER. Trimming left V 1 base short and J 7 bases short, with 14 bases between. This CDR3 is CASSQAWRGGNEQFF. The CDR3 DNA is TGCGCCAGCAGCCAAGCCTGGAGGGGGGGGAATGAGCAGTTCTTC.

To note about this clone: Other DNA variants within this sample encode the same CDR3. The J gene is TRBJ1-5, the V gene TRBV13; D might be TRBD1 (6 bases). Looked up from germline, CDR1 is PRHDT and CDR2 is FYEKMQ (reference sequence). Trimming left V 2 bases short and J 3 bases short, with 11 bases between. The CDR3 spans 15 residues. CDR3 loop: CASSLRQALNQPQHF. The CDR3 DNA sequence: TGTGCCAGCAGCTTAAGACAGGCCCTCAATCAGCCCCAGCATTTT.

About this clone: The same CDR3 arises from other DNA sequences in this sample as well. This chain uses TRBV28 with TRBJ2-4; TRBD1 agrees at 7 bases. The ends lost 7 bases at V and 10 bases at J; junction bases unmatched: 10. This CDR3 has 13 amino acids. CDR1 is MDHEN and CDR2 is SYDVKM in the germline V gene. CDR3 loop: CASMGQGVRIQYF. CDR3 bases: TGTGCCAGCATGGGTCAGGGGGTGAGGATTCAGTACTTC. Together with reference TRBV28 and TRBJ2-4, the CDR3 gives the full variable domain: DVKVTQSSRYLVKRTGEKVFLECVQDMDHENMFWYRQDPGLGLRLIYFSYDVKMKEKGDIPEGYSVSREKKERFSLILESASTNQTSMYLCASMGQGVRIQYFGAGTRLSVL.

This sequence joins TRBV25-1 and TRBJ1-2, with unresolved D. V was pared by 2 bases and J by 3 bases, with 10 bases between. In germline, CDR1 is MGHDK, CDR2 SYGVNS. This CDR3 is 14 amino acids long. CDR3 residues: CASSERFGDYGYTF. In DNA, the CDR3 is TGTGCCAGCAGTGAAAGATTCGGAGACTATGGCTACACCTTC.

The genes are TRBV18 and TRBJ2-7, with D possibly matching TRBD2 (6 bases). From germline, CDR1 is KGHSH and CDR2 LQKENI. The germline V and J ends were trimmed by 2 bases and 0 bases, with 11 bases remaining between them. CDR3 length: 15 residues. Written as DNA, the CDR3 is TGTGCCAGCTCACCAGAGCGGGCATTCTCCTACGAGCAGTACTTC. Protein: CASSPERAFSYEQYF.

This chain connects TRBV19 to TRBJ1-5; 7 nucleotides align to TRBD1. Germline assignment: CDR1 LNHDA and CDR2 SQIVND (reference sequence). This CDR3 contains 16 residues. The V segment lost 6 bases and the J segment 1 base; nucleotides outside the gene matches: 9. Here the CDR3 reads CASRDDRAGSNQPQHF. In DNA, the CDR3 is TGTGCCAGTAGAGACGACAGGGCTGGCAGCAATCAGCCCCAGCATTTT.

J is TRBJ2-7 and V is TRBV30, with 7 bases identical to TRBD2. CDR3 length equals 14 residues. Per the germline V gene, CDR1 is GTSNPN and CDR2 is SVGIG (reference sequence). Trimming took 5 bases from V and 1 from J; bases not matched to a gene: 8. The CDR3 region has the DNA TGTGCCTGGGGGGAGGGGCTGGGGTCCTACGAGCAGTACTTC. Encoded protein: CAWGEGLGSYEQYF.

This clone was detected ten times or more. The chain carries TRBV6-5 and TRBJ1-5; D not certain. Germline V gene lookup returns CDR1 MNHEY and CDR2 SVGAGI. Deletions cut 5 bases from V and 2 bases from J, with 13 bases between. The CDR3 runs 15 residues. This CDR3 is CASSPRARGNQPQHF. The CDR3 DNA reads as TGTGCCAGCAGTCCGAGGGCTCGTGGCAATCAGCCCCAGCATTTT.

Remarks on this clone: Other DNA sequences in the sample encode the same CDR3. The V and J genes are TRBV18 and TRBJ2-1; D uncertain. The CDR3 extends over 16 amino acids. V gave up 0 bases and J gave up 0 bases, with 9 bases separating them. In germline, CDR1 is KGHSH, CDR2 LQKENI. CDR3 protein: CASSPPTASSYNEQFF. CDR3 nucleotide sequence: TGTGCCAGCTCACCACCGACGGCTAGCTCCTACAATGAGCAGTTCTTC.